Listed here is a single TCR beta chain. Described time point: cycle 4 day 1 (C4D1), after about 6 weeks of nivolumab. In every patient, relapse followed autologous stem cell transplantation, while exposure to brentuximab vedotin differed. The ends were cut back, 1 base at V and 0 bases at J, with 21 bases in the middle. Germline V CDR1 and CDR2: MNHNS, SASEGT. This CDR3 contains 19 residues. Sequenced by immunoSEQ multiplex PCR; TCRdb stores in-frame clones only, minus some. The sample lists about 93,000 clones, 78% occurring once. The data originate from a study of PD-1 blockade in classical Hodgkin lymphoma.

V usage is TRBV6-1 and J usage is TRBJ1-2; D ambiguous. The input for sequencing was peripheral blood mononuclear cells (PBMCs), taken before the fourth cycle of nivolumab. The source is a human donor with classical Hodgkin lymphoma. The DNA for the CDR3 is TGTGCCAGCAGTGAAGGGGGAGGTAACATCTGGGGAGCTAACTATGGCTACACCTTC. Amino acid sequence: CASSEGGGNIWGANYGYTF.